These 22 T cell receptor beta chains were sequenced from one sample in a study of blood T cell repertoires in COVID-19. Repertoires were generated with immunoSEQ multiplex PCR, while TCRdb's copy carries only in-frame clones and drops some. The sample yields some 180,000 clones, about 88% seen once. Sequenced: PBMCs or T cells enriched from blood (not recorded which). The receptors originated from a woman aged 40 to 49 in a cohort exposed to, infected with or recovered from COVID-19 (not recorded which).

J is TRBJ1-5 and V is TRBV21-1; the DNA was not compared with TRBD1, the D call given in the table. TRBV21-1 constitutes a pseudogene. The CDR3 is 15 amino acids. CDR3 sequence: CASRRQGNSNQPQHF. The CDR3 DNA reads as TGTGCCAGCCGCAGACAGGGGAACAGCAATCAGCCCCAGCATTTT.

A few counts support this clone. The V and J genes are TRBV5-1 and TRBJ2-7, with D tentatively TRBD1 (6 bases). Germline V CDR1 and CDR2: SGHRS, YFSETQ. The CDR3 covers 14 residues. The V end lost 1 base, the J end lost 3 bases, and 11 bases lay between the germline ends. DNA of the CDR3: TGCGCCAGCAGCTTGACAGGGTCCCTCTACGAGCAGTACTTC. This codes for CASSLTGSLYEQYF.

The chain couples TRBV5-1 to TRBJ1-2; 9 nucleotides match TRBD1. This CDR3 spans 15 amino acids. The junction had 4 bases not matched to a gene; V was cut back by 1 base and J by 3 bases. Germline CDR1 is SGHRS and CDR2 is YFSETQ. This chain's CDR3 is CASSLLGQGDYGYTF. DNA of the CDR3: TGCGCCAGCAGCTTGCTGGGACAGGGTGACTATGGCTACACCTTC.

The rearrangement joins TRBV25-1 to TRBJ1-1; possible D gene TRBD1, 5 bases. The CDR3 contains 11 residues. V lost 3 bases and J 10 bases, leaving 9 bases between the germline ends. Germline loops: CDR1 MGHDK, CDR2 SYGVNS. CDR3 residues: CASSEMGGAFF. For the CDR3, the DNA is TGTGCCAGCAGTGAGATGGGGGGAGCTTTCTTT.

The rearrangement uses TRBV15 and TRBJ1-1; tentative D call: TRBD1 (6 bases). Germline CDR1 LNHNV, CDR2 YYDKDF (reference sequence). The V and J ends lost 8 bases and 7 bases respectively, with 17 bases between them. The CDR3 extends over 13 amino acids. The CDR3 sequence: CATAGGRIHEAFF. In nucleotides, the CDR3 is TGTGCCACCGCGGGGGGCCGAATTCATGAAGCTTTCTTT. The entire variable domain, with the rest obtained from reference TRBV15 and TRBJ1-1, is as follows: DAMVIQNPRYQVTQFGKPVTLSCSQTLNHNVMYWYQQKSSQAPKLLFHYYDKDFNNEADTPDNFQSRRPNTSFCFLDIRSPGLGDTAMYLCATAGGRIHEAFFGQGTRLTVV.

The rearrangement joins TRBV10-2 to TRBJ1-6; possible D gene TRBD1, 5 bases. With 2 bases removed from V and 10 bases from J, the gap between germline ends came to 24 bases. Germline V CDR1 and CDR2: WSHSY, SAAADI. CDR3 size: 18 residues. CDR3 region: CASSEGVEISGRLSPLHF. The CDR3 nucleotides read TGCGCCAGCAGTGAGGGGGTGGAGATATCAGGGAGGCTGTCACCCCTCCACTTT.

The genes are TRBV30 and TRBJ1-2, with D perhaps TRBD1 (5 bases). CDR1 is GTSNPN and CDR2 is SVGIG in the germline V gene (reference sequence). V was pared by 3 bases and J by 0 bases, with 11 bases between. The CDR3 runs to 14 residues. This CDR3 is CAWRFRGANYGYTF. Here the CDR3 DNA reads TGTGCCTGGAGATTCCGGGGGGCTAACTATGGCTACACCTTC.

The V and J genes are TRBV27 and TRBJ2-1, with D maybe TRBD1 (8 bases). In germline, CDR1 is MNHEY, CDR2 SMNVEV (reference sequence). V was trimmed by 5 bases and J by 7 bases, leaving 15 bases between them. The CDR3 has 14 residues. CDR3 coding DNA: TGTGCCAGCAGTCCAGGACAGGGAGGGAATGAGCAGTTCTTC. This gives the protein CASSPGQGGNEQFF.

The chain recombines TRBV5-7 with TRBJ2-1; D is ambiguous. TRBV5-7 is recorded as an ORF, its role being uncertain. Trimming removed 4 bases at V and 2 bases at J, with 10 bases between. The CDR3 runs to 14 residues. CDR3 nucleotides: TGTGCCAGCAGCCGTCTTGGGCCCTACAATGAGCAGTTCTTC. Encoded protein: CASSRLGPYNEQFF.

A few counts support this clone. The chain combines TRBV5-1 with TRBJ2-2, with TRBD1 as a possible D gene (6 bases). From germline, CDR1 is SGHRS and CDR2 YFSETQ. The CDR3 spans 14 residues. V lost 4 bases to trimming and J lost 5 bases, with 12 bases between them. The CDR3 DNA is TGCGCCAGCAGCACCCCGGGACATACCGGGGAGCTGTTTTTT. It yields the protein CASSTPGHTGELFF. The complete variable domain, with remaining parts taken from reference TRBV5-1 and TRBJ2-2, reads KAGVTQTPRYLIKTRGQQVTLSCSPISGHRSVSWYQQTPGQGLQFLFEYFSETQRNKGNFPGRFSGRQFSNSRSEMNVSTLELGDSALYLCASSTPGHTGELFFGEGSRLTVL.

The V call is TRBV7-6, the J call TRBJ1-1, with D perhaps TRBD1 (6 bases). Germline lookup yields CDR1 SGHVS and CDR2 FNYEAQ. The length of the CDR3 is 13 residues. Trimming stripped 8 bases from V and 0 bases from J, with 10 bases between. In DNA, the CDR3 is TGTGCCAGCCGCAGGGGAATGAACACTGAAGCTTTCTTT. This codes for CASRRGMNTEAFF.

The chain carries TRBV5-1 and TRBJ2-1; 8 nucleotides align to TRBD2. Trimming removed 3 bases from V and 8 bases from J; junction bases left unmatched: 7. The CDR3 totals 14 residues. CDR1 is SGHRS and CDR2 is YFSETQ in the germline V gene. The CDR3 DNA reads TGCGCCAGCAGCTGGGTACGGGAGGGAGATGAGCAGTTCTTC. As protein: CASSWVREGDEQFF.

The rearrangement joins TRBV27 to TRBJ2-1, with a tentative D call TRBD1 (6 bases). This CDR3 has 15 residues. With 8 bases removed from V and 0 bases from J, the gap between germline ends came to 14 bases. Germline loops: CDR1 MNHEY, CDR2 SMNVEV (reference sequence). For the CDR3, the DNA is TGTGCCAGCGGTGGACAGTTTAGCTCCTACAATGAGCAGTTCTTC. Its protein product is CASGGQFSSYNEQFF.

This clone has only a few counts. This chain joins TRBV14 and TRBJ2-1; TRBD1 agrees at 10 bases. V shed 3 bases and J 6 bases; nucleotides not matched to a gene: 2. CDR1 is SGHDN, CDR2 FVKESK, per germline. The CDR3 contains 14 residues. Written as DNA, the CDR3 is TGTGCCAGCAGCCACCGGGACAGGGGCAATGAGCAGTTCTTC. It encodes CASSHRDRGNEQFF.

This sequence joins TRBV3-1 (or the pseudogene TRBV3-2) and TRBJ1-6; D not certain. CDR3 length equals 15 residues. Looked up from germline, CDR1 is LGHDT and CDR2 is YNNKEL (reference sequence). Trimming cost V 0 bases and J 10 bases, with 13 bases left between them. CDR3 residues: CASSQDLGRNSPLHF. The CDR3, as DNA: TGTGCCAGCAGCCAAGATCTTGGCAGAAACTCACCCCTCCACTTT.

The CDR3, as DNA: TGCGCCAGCAACAAACCGGGACAGGCTAACTATGGCTACACCTTC. It translates to CASNKPGQANYGYTF. The chain couples TRBV5-1 to TRBJ1-2, with 8 positions matching TRBD1. J lost 0 bases, V lost 6 bases, and 7 bases had no gene match. CDR1 SGHRS and CDR2 YFSETQ come from the germline V gene. The CDR3 totals 15 residues.

The J gene is TRBJ1-1, the V gene TRBV18; no clear D gene. Germline CDR1 KGHSH, CDR2 LQKENI. Trimming pared 2 bases from V and 11 bases from J, leaving 15 bases between. The CDR3 consists of 13 residues. The CDR3 DNA reads TGTGCCAGCTCACCAGCGGTTCACCCGGGGGCTTTCTTT. Protein: CASSPAVHPGAFF. Full variable domain (rest looked up from reference TRBV18 and TRBJ1-1): NAGVMQNPRHLVRRRGQEARLRCSPMKGHSHVYWYRQLPEEGLKFMVYLQKENIIDESGMPKERFSAEFPKEGPSILRIQQVVRGDSAAYFCASSPAVHPGAFFGQGTRLTVV.

The chain uses TRBV7-9 and TRBJ1-3, with D unclear. Germline lookup yields CDR1 SEHNR and CDR2 FQNEAQ (reference sequence). The CDR3 is 12 amino acids. Trimming took off 5 bases at V and 8 bases at J, with 10 bases between the two ends. The chain's CDR3 is CASSTALDTIYF. DNA for the CDR3: TGTGCCAGCAGCACAGCCCTGGACACCATATATTTT.

The rearrangement joins TRBV6-4 to TRBJ2-3; TRBD2 aligns across 9 bases. The V gene's germline CDR1 is MRHNA and CDR2 SNTAGT. The CDR3 totals 15 residues. V trimming: 4 bases; J trimming: 1 base; junction bases outside the gene matches: 3. Here the CDR3 reads CASSARTSGTDTQYF. CDR3 DNA: TGTGCCAGCAGTGCCCGGACTAGCGGCACAGATACGCAGTATTTT.

The V call is TRBV7-8, the J call TRBJ2-2, with D tentatively TRBD2 (6 bases). Germline V gene sequence: CDR1 SGHVS, CDR2 FQNEAQ. The germline V and J ends were trimmed by 5 bases and 4 bases, with 8 bases remaining between them. This CDR3 is 13 amino acids long. CDR3 loop: CASSRDFTGELFF. The DNA for the CDR3 is TGTGCCAGCAGCCGGGACTTCACCGGGGAGCTGTTTTTT.

The gene calls are TRBV5-1 and TRBJ2-5; D might be TRBD1 (5 bases). Germline CDR1 SGHRS, CDR2 YFSETQ. This CDR3 is built from 14 residues. Trimming shortened V by 0 bases and J by 5 bases, and 11 bases separated the two germline ends. CDR3 region: CASSLGQFKETQYF. The CDR3 bases are TGCGCCAGCAGCTTGGGACAGTTTAAGGAGACCCAGTACTTC.

The table lists this clone with a count of one. The DNA for the CDR3 is TGTGCCAGCAGCCCGGGACTAGCGGGAGGACGCTCCTACGAGCAGTACTTC. Protein sequence: CASSPGLAGGRSYEQYF. This chain connects TRBV7-9 to TRBJ2-7, with 15 bases lining up with TRBD2. V lost 5 bases and J lost 0; bases outside the gene matches: 5. Germline V gene lookup returns CDR1 SEHNR and CDR2 FQNEAQ (reference sequence). CDR3 length equals 17 residues.